This T cell receptor (beta chain) was recorded in a study of regulatory T cells in long-lasting Graves disease. Study results and limitations: Patients with persistent disease showed a bias toward TRBV28, TRBJ1-2 and TRBJ2-5.

This clonotype was seen more than once but under ten times. What it recognizes is unknown. Both iRepertoire HTBI primers and Arm-PCR of CDR3 regions were used to build the TCR beta libraries. Each CDR3 protein gets one entry after TCRdb re-called the multiplex PCR reads with MiXCR. This sample has roughly 430,000 distinct CDR3 sequences, with about 15% found just once. From germline, CDR1 is SQVTM and CDR2 ANQGSEA. The CDR3 totals 15 residues. The germline V and J ends were trimmed by 2 bases and 7 bases, with 20 bases remaining between them. Regarding time point: newly diagnosed GD, antithyroid drugs for less than 3 months. Generation of the TCR library employed RNA extracted from PBMCs. These same records also appear under a second study, on T cells in Graves' hyperthyroidism and ophthalmopathy. That paper adds: Orbital computed tomography, thyroid ultrasound, serum thyroxine and TRAb, and clinical symptoms together informed the diagnoses.

The specimen comprised peripheral blood mononuclear cells (PBMCs), sampled at new diagnosis, from a patient treated with antithyroid drugs. This chain links TRBV29-1 with TRBJ1-2, with D maybe TRBD1 (6 bases). The origin of this receptor is a woman in her twenties or thirties with Graves disease. CDR3 DNA: TGCAGCGTTGAACGGGACCGCAGGGGTGGAGGTGGCTACACCTTC. Its protein product is CSVERDRRGGGGYTF.